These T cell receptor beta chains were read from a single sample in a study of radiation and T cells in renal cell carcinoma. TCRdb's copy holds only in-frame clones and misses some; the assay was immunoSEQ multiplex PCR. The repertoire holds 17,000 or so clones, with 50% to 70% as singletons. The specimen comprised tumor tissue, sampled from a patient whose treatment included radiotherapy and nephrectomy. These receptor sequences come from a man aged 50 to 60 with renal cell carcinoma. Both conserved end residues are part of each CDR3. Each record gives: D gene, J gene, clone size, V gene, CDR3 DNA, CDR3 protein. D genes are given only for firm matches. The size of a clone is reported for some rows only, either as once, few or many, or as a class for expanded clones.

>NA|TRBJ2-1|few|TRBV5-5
TGTGCCAGCACCAACATACACAATGAGCAGTTCTTC
CASTNIHNEQFF
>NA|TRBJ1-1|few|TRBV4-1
TGCGCCAGCAGCCAAGAGCTCGGGGGGCCGAACACTGAAGCTTTCTTT
CASSQELGGPNTEAFF
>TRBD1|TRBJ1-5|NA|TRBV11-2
TGTGCCAGCAGCTACCAGGGGGTCGGTCAGCCCCAGCATTTT
CASSYQGVGQPQHF
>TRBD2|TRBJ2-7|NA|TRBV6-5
TGTGCCAGCAGGGGAGGGGCTAGCCGCTACGAGCAGTACTTC
CASRGGASRYEQYF
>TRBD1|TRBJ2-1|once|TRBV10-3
TGTGCCATCAATCCGGGACAGGAGGATGAGCAGTTCTTC
CAINPGQEDEQFF
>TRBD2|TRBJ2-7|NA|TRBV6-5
TGTGCCAGCAGTTATACAGCGGGAGTTGGCCACGAGCAGTACTTC
CASSYTAGVGHEQYF
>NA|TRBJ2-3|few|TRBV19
TGTGCCAGTAGTATTGGGGACTCCCAAGATACGCAGTATTTT
CASSIGDSQDTQYF
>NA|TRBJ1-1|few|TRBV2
TGTGCCAGCAGTGTTGGAGGGAACACTGAAGCTTTCTTT
CASSVGGNTEAFF
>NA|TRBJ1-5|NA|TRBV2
TGTGCCAGCAGTGGGGCGGGTAGCAATCAGCCCCAGCATTTT
CASSGAGSNQPQHF
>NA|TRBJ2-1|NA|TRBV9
TGTGCCAGCAGCTCAACCGGGACAACGGACAATGAGCAGTTCTTC
CASSSTGTTDNEQFF
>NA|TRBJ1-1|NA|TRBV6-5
TGTGCCAGCAGTTACTCGAAGGGTGTGAACACTGAAGCTTTCTTT
CASSYSKGVNTEAFF
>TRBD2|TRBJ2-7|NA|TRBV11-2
TGTGCCAGCAGCTTATCACTAGCGGGTTCAAGGGAGCAGTACTTC
CASSLSLAGSREQYF
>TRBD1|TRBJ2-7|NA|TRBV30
TGTGCCTGGAGCCCAAGACAGGGGAGCGAGCAGTACTTC
CAWSPRQGSEQYF
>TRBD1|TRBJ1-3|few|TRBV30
TGTGCCTGGAGTGTACAGGGGACGGCTGGAAACACCATATATTTT
CAWSVQGTAGNTIYF
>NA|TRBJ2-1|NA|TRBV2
TGTGCCAGCAGTGTGGCGGGACCCTCCTACAATGAGCAGTTCTTC
CASSVAGPSYNEQFF
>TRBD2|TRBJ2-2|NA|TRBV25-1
TGTGCCAGCAGTGATTCGTTACTAGCGGGAGAGGCCGGGGAGCTGTTTTTT
CASSDSLLAGEAGELFF
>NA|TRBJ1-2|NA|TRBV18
TGTGCCAGCTCACCACAGGGGAGTGAAGGCTACACCTTC
CASSPQGSEGYTF
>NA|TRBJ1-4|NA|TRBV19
TGTGCCAGTAGCCCACAGGTTATGCGTCTCGAAAAACTGTTTTTT
CASSPQVMRLEKLFF
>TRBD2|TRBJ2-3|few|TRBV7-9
TGTGCCAGCAGAACTAGCGGGGGGGCCTCCGATACGCAGTATTTT
CASRTSGGASDTQYF
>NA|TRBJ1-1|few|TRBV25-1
TGTGCCAGCAGTGAATCCGGATCTGCGGTGATACCTTTCTTT
CASSESGSAVIPFF
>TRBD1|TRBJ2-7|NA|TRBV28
TGTGCCAGCAGTTTCCTCCGGCAGGGGGCCTCAACCTACGAGCAGTACTTC
CASSFLRQGASTYEQYF
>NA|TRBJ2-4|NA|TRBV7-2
TGTGCCAGCAGCTTAGGCGGCTACGGGACGTACAACATTCAGTACTTC
CASSLGGYGTYNIQYF
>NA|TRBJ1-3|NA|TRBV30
TGTGCCTGGAGTGTATGGGGGGCTGCTGGAAACACCATATATTTT
CAWSVWGAAGNTIYF
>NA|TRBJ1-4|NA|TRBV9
TGTGCCAGCAGCGTTAAGACAGGACAAAATGAAAAACTGTTTTTT
CASSVKTGQNEKLFF
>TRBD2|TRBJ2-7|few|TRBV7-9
TGTGCCAGCAGCCAGACTAGCTCCGACGAGCAGTACTTC
CASSQTSSDEQYF
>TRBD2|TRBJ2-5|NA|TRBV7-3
TGTGCCAGCAGCCTTACCCATAGCGGGGGGGCGCAAGAGACCCAGTACTTC
CASSLTHSGGAQETQYF
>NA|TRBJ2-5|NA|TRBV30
TGTGCCTGGAGGGACACAGGGACTATAGAGACCCAGTACTTC
CAWRDTGTIETQYF
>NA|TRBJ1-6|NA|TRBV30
TGTGCCTGGAGTGTGGCAGATAATTCACCCCTCCACTTT
CAWSVADNSPLHF
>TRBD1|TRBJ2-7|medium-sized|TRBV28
TGTGCCAGCAGTAAACAGGGGGCGGATTACGAGCAGTACTTC
CASSKQGADYEQYF
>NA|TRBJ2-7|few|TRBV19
TGTGCCAGTAGTATTAACAGTCAGTACGAGCAGTACTTC
CASSINSQYEQYF
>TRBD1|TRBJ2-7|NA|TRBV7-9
TGTGCCAGCAGCCTAGGGACAGTAGCAGGCTACGAGCAGTACTTC
CASSLGTVAGYEQYF
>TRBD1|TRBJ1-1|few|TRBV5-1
TGCGCCAGCAGCTCCGGCCGGACAGGGAGCACTGAAGCTTTCTTT
CASSSGRTGSTEAFF
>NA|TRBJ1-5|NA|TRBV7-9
TGTGCCAGCAGCTTTGGGGGGTCTAACAGCAATCAGCCCCAGCATTTT
CASSFGGSNSNQPQHF
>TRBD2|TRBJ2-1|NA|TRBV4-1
TGCGCCAGCAGCCCGCCTTCAGGGAGGGCGAGGCCCTTCTATAATGAGCAGTTCTTC
CASSPPSGRARPFYNEQFF
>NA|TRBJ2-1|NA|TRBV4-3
TGCGCCAGCAGCCAAGATTCCGGACAGAGCTACAATGAGCAGTTCTTC
CASSQDSGQSYNEQFF
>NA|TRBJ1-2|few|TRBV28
TGTGCCAGCAGTTTAACGCAGGGTAACTATGGCTACACCTTC
CASSLTQGNYGYTF
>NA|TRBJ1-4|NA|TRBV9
TGTGCCAGCAGCACAGGGAGTTTCAATGAAAAACTGTTTTTT
CASSTGSFNEKLFF
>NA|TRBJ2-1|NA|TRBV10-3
TGTGCCATCAGTCCGATCCTCAATGAGCAGTTCTTC
CAISPILNEQFF
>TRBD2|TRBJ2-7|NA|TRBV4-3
TGCGCCAGCAGCCAAGATAGTGATAGCGGGGGGTTCTACGAGCAGTACTTC
CASSQDSDSGGFYEQYF
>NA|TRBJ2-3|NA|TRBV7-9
TGTGCCAGCAGCTTTGGAGCGGATAGCACAGATACGCAGTATTTT
CASSFGADSTDTQYF
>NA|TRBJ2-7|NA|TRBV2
TGTGCCAGCAGTGAATCCCCGGGGACTTCCTACGAGCAGTACTTC
CASSESPGTSYEQYF
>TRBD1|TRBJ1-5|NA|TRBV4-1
TGCGCCAGCAGCCGACAAACAGGGGGTCAGAATCAGCCCCAGCATTTT
CASSRQTGGQNQPQHF
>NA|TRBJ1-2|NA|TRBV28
TGTGCCAGCAGGGACACCTATGGCTACACCTTC
CASRDTYGYTF
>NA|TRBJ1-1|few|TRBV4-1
TGCGCCAGCAGCCAAGATGAGGGGGTAGTGAACACTGAAGCTTTCTTT
CASSQDEGVVNTEAFF